Each of the 30 T cell receptor beta chains below was sequenced from the same sample in a study of post-analysis software for immune sequencing data. Researchers reported that TCR beta cDNA libraries carried unique molecular identifiers. From the PCR reads, TCRdb called clonotypes with MiXCR, one entry per CDR3 protein. The table has hundreds of thousands of distinct CDR3 sequences, roughly three fifths seen once. Study outcomes and limitations: Patients had higher frequencies than controls of roughly 5 TRBV segments, including TRBV5-6, TRBV5-1 and TRBV20-1.

Their target antigens are unknown. Sequences were obtained from blood. Receptors were obtained from a girl under 10 years old with multiple sclerosis.

The chain combines TRBV7-8 with TRBJ2-3, with 7 nucleotides matching TRBD1. V trimming: 4 bases; J trimming: 4 bases; junction bases outside the gene matches: 5. The CDR3 length is 14 residues. CDR1 is SGHVS and CDR2 is FQNEAQ in the germline V gene. DNA for the CDR3: TGTGCCAGCAGCTCACTACAGGGGTCAGATACGCAGTATTTT. Its protein is CASSSLQGSDTQYF.

The table lists this clonotype with a count of one. The CDR3 DNA follows: TGTGCCAGCAGCCTCAAGGGCCCCCCGGGGGAGCAGTACTTC. Encoded protein: CASSLKGPPGEQYF. The chain is built from TRBV7-3 and TRBJ2-4, with D maybe TRBD2 (6 bases). This CDR3 is 14 amino acids long. Germline V lookup: CDR1 SGHTA, CDR2 FQGTGA. V gave up 5 bases and J gave up 13 bases, with 21 bases separating them. The full variable domain, completed using reference TRBV7-3 and TRBJ2-4, is GAGVSQTPSNKVTEKGKYVELRCDPISGHTALYWYRQSLGQGPEFLIYFQGTGAADDSGLPNDRFFAVRPEGSVSTLKIQRTERGDSAVYLCASSLKGPPGEQYFGAGTRLSVL.

V and J are TRBV12-3 or TRBV12-4 and TRBJ1-1; a possible D gene is TRBD1 (5 bases). The CDR3 consists of 14 residues. Trimming took off 5 bases at V and 4 bases at J, with 14 bases between the two ends. The DNA for the CDR3 is TGTGCCAGCAGTCCACGGACACGCCTCACTGAAGCTTTCTTT. Translating gives CASSPRTRLTEAFF.

The chain has TRBV12-3 or TRBV12-4 and TRBJ2-7; 9 bases align to TRBD2. Trimming at V came to 7 bases and at J to 2 bases, leaving 9 bases not matched to a gene. The CDR3 is 15 residues long. The CDR3 here is CASTLTSGRTYEQYF. CDR3 bases: TGTGCCAGCACCCTGACTAGCGGACGGACCTACGAGCAGTACTTC.

The chain uses TRBV11-2 and TRBJ2-7; 7 bases fit TRBD2. The V gene's germline CDR1 is SGHAT and CDR2 FQNNGV. With V trimmed by 5 bases and J by 6 bases, 7 bases remained unmatched. This CDR3 spans 13 amino acids. CDR3 sequence reads: CASSPVTGGEQYF. CDR3 coding DNA: TGTGCCAGCAGCCCTGTTACGGGGGGCGAGCAGTACTTC.

V and J are TRBV29-1 and TRBJ2-5, with D uncertain. V gave up 7 bases and J gave up 5 bases, with 8 bases separating them. The CDR3 extends over 10 amino acids. Germline CDR1 is SQVTM and CDR2 is ANQGSEA. CDR3 protein: CSGWLETQYF. The CDR3 bases are TGCAGCGGCTGGTTGGAGACCCAGTACTTC.

The V call is TRBV7-2, the J call TRBJ2-3, with D possibly TRBD1 on 5 matching bases. Trimming removed 2 bases at V and 2 bases at J, with 11 bases between. Germline assignment: CDR1 SGHTA and CDR2 FQGNSA. CDR3 size: 15 residues. This CDR3 reads CASSLWGSVTDTQYF. The CDR3 DNA is TGTGCCAGCAGCTTATGGGGCTCGGTCACAGATACGCAGTATTTT.

The genes are TRBV4-1 and TRBJ2-7; TRBD1 agrees at 7 bases. Trimming at V came to 4 bases and at J to 2 bases, leaving 11 bases not matched to a gene. From germline, CDR1 is MGHRA and CDR2 YSYEKL. The CDR3 is made up of 16 amino acids. CDR3 amino acids: CASSPPAGQAPYEQYF. Written as DNA, the CDR3 is TGCGCCAGCAGCCCCCCGGCCGGACAGGCCCCCTACGAGCAGTACTTC.

The rearrangement joins TRBV10-3 to TRBJ2-7; 8 bases line up with TRBD1. V was clipped by 6 bases and J by 4 bases; unmatched bases: 8. The CDR3 runs to 14 residues. The germline gives CDR1 ENHRY, CDR2 SYGVKD. CDR3 in DNA: TGTGCCATCAGGACAGGGGAAAGCTCTTACGAGCAGTACTTC. Its protein product is CAIRTGESSYEQYF.

The gene calls are TRBV24-1 and TRBJ2-4; maybe TRBD1 (6 bases). This CDR3 spans 13 amino acids. CDR1 is KGHDR and CDR2 is SFDVKD in the germline V gene. V gave up 4 bases and J gave up 6 bases, with 9 bases separating them. In nucleotides, the CDR3 is TGTGCCACCAGTGAGCGGACAGTAAACATTCAGTACTTC. This translates into CATSERTVNIQYF.

The sample holds a few counts of this clonotype. This chain connects TRBV20-1 to TRBJ1-2, with D unclear. From germline, CDR1 is DFQATT and CDR2 SNEGSKA (reference sequence). This CDR3 has 14 residues. V lost 1 base to trimming and J lost 5 bases, with 14 bases between them. For the CDR3, the DNA is TGCAGTGCTAGAGGAAGGGCAAGAGGGTATGGCTACACCTTC. Encoded protein: CSARGRARGYGYTF.

The chain uses TRBV7-2 and TRBJ2-5; D gene unclear. The V end lost 2 bases, the J end lost 2 bases, and 9 bases lay between the germline ends. CDR1 and CDR2 from the germline V gene are SGHTA and FQGNSA. CDR3 length: 14 residues. The CDR3 coding sequence is TGTGCCAGCAGCTTAACGCGGTTACAAGAGACCCAGTACTTC. Translated, it gives CASSLTRLQETQYF. The full variable domain, with the rest looked up from reference TRBV7-2 and TRBJ2-5, is GAGVSQSPSNKVTEKGKDVELRCDPISGHTALYWYRQSLGQGLEFLIYFQGNSAPDKSGLPSDRFSAERTGGSVSTLTIQRTQQEDSAVYLCASSLTRLQETQYFGPGTRLLVL.

V is TRBV2 and J is TRBJ2-7, with a tentative D call TRBD1 (6 bases). Germline values: CDR1 SNHLY, CDR2 FYNNEI. V was pared by 7 bases and J by 0 bases, with 13 bases between. The CDR3 length is 14 residues. CDR3: CASKQGQLSYEQYF. The CDR3 bases are TGTGCCAGCAAACAAGGACAGCTCTCCTACGAGCAGTACTTC.

The V call is TRBV4-3, the J call TRBJ1-4; D gene uncertain. CDR1 and CDR2 (germline): LGHNA, YSLEER. CDR3 size: 16 residues. V gave up 0 bases and J gave up 0 bases, with 8 bases separating them. CDR3 sequence (DNA): TGCGCCAGCAGCCAAGATCGTCGAACAACTAATGAAAAACTGTTTTTT. As protein: CASSQDRRTTNEKLFF.

This clonotype was seen more than once but under ten times. This rearrangement joins TRBV7-8 to TRBJ2-2; 9 nucleotides match TRBD2. The CDR3 has 14 residues. The ends lost 5 bases at V and 8 bases at J; junction bases unmatched: 6. The germline gives CDR1 SGHVS, CDR2 FQNEAQ. The CDR3 nucleotides are TGTGCCAGCAGCCACGAGCGGGGGGCTGGGGAGCTGTTTTTT. As protein: CASSHERGAGELFF.

This sequence joins TRBV27 and TRBJ2-1; D is unresolved. Germline V lookup: CDR1 MNHEY, CDR2 SMNVEV (reference sequence). The CDR3 extends over 12 amino acids. Trimming removed 6 bases at V and 5 bases at J, with 8 bases between. The DNA of the CDR3 is TGTGCCAGCAGGCCTGCTAACAATGAGCAGTTCTTC. Translation: CASRPANNEQFF.

The chain employs TRBV20-1 and TRBJ2-3; TRBD1 matches at 7 bases. J gave up 0 bases and V 0 bases, and 15 bases lay outside the gene matches. Germline CDR1 reads DFQATT; CDR2 reads SNEGSKA (reference sequence). This CDR3 spans 19 amino acids. The CDR3 is CSARDVIRDRQPSTDTQYF. CDR3 in DNA: TGCAGTGCTAGAGACGTAATCCGGGACAGACAACCTAGCACAGATACGCAGTATTTT.

V is TRBV6-1 and J is TRBJ1-1; 7 nucleotides agree with TRBD1. This CDR3 has 13 amino acids. CDR1 MNHNS and CDR2 SASEGT come from the germline V gene. V lost 6 bases and J lost 3; bases outside the gene matches: 4. In DNA, the CDR3 is TGTGCCAGCAGGACAGGGATCTACACTGAAGCTTTCTTT. This gives the protein CASRTGIYTEAFF.

This clonotype appeared once. The chain couples TRBV25-1 to TRBJ2-7, with D perhaps matching TRBD1 (5 bases). The closer fit of TRBJ2-4 to the DNA end suggests the J call may be wrong. The V gene's germline CDR1 is MGHDK and CDR2 SYGVNS. The CDR3 covers 15 residues. CDR3 coding DNA: TGTGCCAGCAGTGCATTGGGTCAGGGTACAAACATTCAGTACTTC. Translated, it gives CASSALGQGTNIQYF.

J is TRBJ1-5 and V is TRBV12-3 or TRBV12-4; D ambiguous. Trimming pared 4 bases from V and 0 bases from J, leaving 7 bases between. CDR3 length equals 14 residues. Here the CDR3 reads CASSSTSSNQPQHF. Written as DNA, the CDR3 is TGTGCCAGCAGTTCTACCAGTAGCAATCAGCCCCAGCATTTT.

This clonotype was observed a few times. V is TRBV11-2 and J is TRBJ2-1; 13 bases match TRBD2. V shed 5 bases, J shed 5 bases, and the junction held 6 bases outside the gene matches. The CDR3 sequence is 16 residues long. Germline CDR1 is SGHAT and CDR2 is FQNNGV. The CDR3 loop reads CASSRTSGGADNEQFF. The CDR3 DNA reads as TGTGCCAGCAGCCGAACTAGCGGGGGGGCCGACAATGAGCAGTTCTTC.

V and J are TRBV27 and TRBJ2-5, with unresolved D. V gave up 5 bases and J gave up 7 bases, with 20 bases separating them. The CDR3 runs 15 residues. CDR1 and CDR2 (germline): MNHEY, SMNVEV (reference sequence). CDR3 residues: CASSTTDLGRRTQYF. In DNA form, the CDR3 reads TGTGCCAGCAGTACCACCGATCTGGGCCGGAGGACCCAGTACTTC.

This clonotype was counted a few times. The J gene is TRBJ1-1, the V gene TRBV20-1, with 8 positions matching TRBD1. The junction had 7 bases not matched to a gene; V was cut back by 6 bases and J by 4 bases. CDR3 length equals 13 residues. CDR1 DFQATT and CDR2 SNEGSKA come from the germline V gene (reference sequence). The DNA of the CDR3 is TGCAGTGCGATGACAGGGGTGGTCACTGAAGCTTTCTTT. Amino acid sequence: CSAMTGVVTEAFF.

The genes are TRBV7-2 and TRBJ2-1; the D gene is possibly TRBD2 (6 bases). CDR3 length: 20 residues. The germline gives CDR1 SGHTA, CDR2 FQGNSA. Trimming cost V 0 bases and J 0 bases, with 21 bases left between them. CDR3 region: CASSLAPIPSSARSYNEQFF. For the CDR3, the DNA is TGTGCCAGCAGCTTAGCCCCGATTCCTTCTAGCGCCCGCTCCTACAATGAGCAGTTCTTC.

The V call is TRBV7-9, the J call TRBJ2-7; D may be TRBD1 (5 bases). The assigned J gene may be wrong: the sequence end matches TRBJ2-5 better. The CDR3 extends over 15 amino acids. Germline V gene lookup returns CDR1 SEHNR and CDR2 FQNEAQ (reference sequence). CDR3 bases: TGTGCCAGCAGCTTACCACTGACAGATCAAGAGACCCAGTACTTC. Translated: CASSLPLTDQETQYF.

The J gene is TRBJ2-5, the V gene TRBV10-3, with no clear D. This CDR3 has 19 amino acids. V was trimmed by 2 bases and J by 2 bases, leaving 24 bases between them. Germline-derived CDR1 and CDR2 are ENHRY and SYGVKD. The CDR3 DNA reads TGTGCCATCAGTGAGGGTCTGATTGGCGGCAGTCAGACTCAAGAGACCCAGTACTTC. Its protein is CAISEGLIGGSQTQETQYF.

The chain uses TRBV29-1 and TRBJ2-1; maybe TRBD2 (6 bases). The germline V gene has CDR1 SQVTM and CDR2 ANQGSEA. The CDR3 length is 12 residues. The CDR3 DNA reads TGCAGTTATAGCGGAATGGGCAATGAGCAGTTCTTC. As protein: CSYSGMGNEQFF.

The rearrangement links TRBV13 to TRBJ2-3; D unresolved. The CDR3 runs to 17 residues. Germline CDR1 PRHDT, CDR2 FYEKMQ (reference sequence). Trimming took off 5 bases at V and 3 bases at J, with 21 bases between the two ends. The CDR3 DNA is TGTGCCAGCAGCAAGTCTACGCGAGCTGCTAGTACAGATACGCAGTATTTT. This translates into CASSKSTRAASTDTQYF.

This chain uses TRBV11-1 with TRBJ2-1; D may be TRBD1 (6 bases). The CDR3 has 15 amino acids. The V gene lost 5 bases and the J gene lost 2 bases, with 13 bases spanning the gap. CDR1 SGHAT and CDR2 FQDESV come from the germline V gene (reference sequence). CDR3 coding DNA: TGTGCCAGCAGCGGGGACAACCCTACCTACAATGAGCAGTTCTTC. Protein: CASSGDNPTYNEQFF. The whole variable domain, filled in from reference TRBV11-1 and TRBJ2-1, reads EAEVAQSPRYKITEKSQAVAFWCDPISGHATLYWYRQILGQGPELLVQFQDESVVDDSQLPKDRFSAERLKGVDSTLKIQPAELGDSAMYLCASSGDNPTYNEQFFGPGTRLTVL.

This rearrangement joins TRBV6-5 to TRBJ1-1, with TRBD1 identical over 9 bases. Germline trimming cut 2 bases from V and 10 bases from J; bases unmatched to any gene: 11. The CDR3 covers 15 residues. Looked up from germline, CDR1 is MNHEY and CDR2 is SVGAGI. The CDR3 nucleotides read TGTGCCAGCAGTTACGGGACAGGGAAAGGAAGAGGAGCTTTCTTT. Translating it yields CASSYGTGKGRGAFF.